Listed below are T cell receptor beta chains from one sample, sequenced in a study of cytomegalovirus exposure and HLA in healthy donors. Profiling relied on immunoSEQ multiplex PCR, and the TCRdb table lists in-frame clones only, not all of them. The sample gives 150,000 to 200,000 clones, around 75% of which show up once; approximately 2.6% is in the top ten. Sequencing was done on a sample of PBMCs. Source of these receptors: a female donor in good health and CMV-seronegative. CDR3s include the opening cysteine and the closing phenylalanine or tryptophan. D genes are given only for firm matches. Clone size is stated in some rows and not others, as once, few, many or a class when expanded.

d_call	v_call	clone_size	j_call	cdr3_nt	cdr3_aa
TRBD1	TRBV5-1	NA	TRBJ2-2	TGCGCCAGCAGCCGAGGGGGCGCAGGCACCGGGGAGCTGTTTTTT	CASSRGGAGTGELFF
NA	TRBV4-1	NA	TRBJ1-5	TGCGCCAGCAGCCAAGCGGAGAGCAATCAGCCCCAGCATTTT	CASSQAESNQPQHF
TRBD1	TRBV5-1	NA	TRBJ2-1	TGCGCCAGCAGCCCGGGACAGGGGAACTACAATGAGCAGTTCTTC	CASSPGQGNYNEQFF
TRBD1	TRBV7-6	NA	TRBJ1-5	TGTGCCAGCAGCACAGGACAGGGAAGCAATCAGCCCCAGCATTTT	CASSTGQGSNQPQHF
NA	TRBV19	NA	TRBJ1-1	TGTGCCAGTAGTATAGAGGGGGCCACAGGGGCTTTCTTT	CASSIEGATGAFF
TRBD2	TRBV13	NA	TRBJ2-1	TGTGCCAGCAGCTTACTTAGCGGGGGGGCTTACAATGAGCAGTTCTTC	CASSLLSGGAYNEQFF
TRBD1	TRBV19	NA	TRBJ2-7	TGTGCCAGTAGTACCCCGACAGGGTTGGCCTACGAGCAGTACTTC	CASSTPTGLAYEQYF
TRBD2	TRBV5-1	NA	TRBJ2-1	TGCGCCAGCAGCTTGATATTACTAGCGGGGGGAAGCTCCTACAATGAGCAGTTCTTC	CASSLILLAGGSSYNEQFF
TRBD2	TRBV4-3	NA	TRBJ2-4	TGCGCCAGCAGCCAGGGAGGGGAGGCCAAAAACATTCAGTACTTC	CASSQGGEAKNIQYF
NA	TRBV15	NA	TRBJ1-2	TGTGCCACCAGCAGAGGGCAGGGAAATGGCTACACCTTC	CATSRGQGNGYTF
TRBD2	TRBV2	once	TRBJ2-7	TGTGCCCAGCGGGACGACGGCTACGAGCAGTACTTC	CAQRDDGYEQYF
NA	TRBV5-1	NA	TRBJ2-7	TGCGCCAGCAGCTCGACTCCTAGCTACGAGCAGTACTTC	CASSSTPSYEQYF
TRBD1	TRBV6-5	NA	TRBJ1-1	TGTGCCAGCAGTTACGGAGACAGGGTGGGCACTGAAGCTTTCTTT	CASSYGDRVGTEAFF
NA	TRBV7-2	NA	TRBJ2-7	TGTGCCAGCAGCTTAGAGGCAGGCTCCTACGAGCAGTACTTC	CASSLEAGSYEQYF
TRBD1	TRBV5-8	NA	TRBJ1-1	TGTGCCAGCAGCCCGGGACAGCTCATGAACACTGAAGCTTTCTTT	CASSPGQLMNTEAFF
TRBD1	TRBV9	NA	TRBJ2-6	TGTGCCAGCAGTGTACAGGGGTCTGGGGCCAACGTCCTGACTTTC	CASSVQGSGANVLTF
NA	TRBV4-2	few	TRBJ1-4	TGTGCCAGCAGCGACAGGACTTTAAGAGGTGAAAAACTGTTTTTT	CASSDRTLRGEKLFF
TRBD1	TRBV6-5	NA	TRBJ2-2	TGTGCCAGCAGAAATCAGGGGGACACCGGGGAGCTGTTTTTT	CASRNQGDTGELFF
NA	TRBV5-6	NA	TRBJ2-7	TGTGCCAGCAGCTTCGGACAGCGAGTAGACTACGAGCAGTACTTC	CASSFGQRVDYEQYF
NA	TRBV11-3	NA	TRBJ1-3	TGTGCCAGCAGCACCGCCGCGGGCCCTGGAAACACCATATATTTT	CASSTAAGPGNTIYF
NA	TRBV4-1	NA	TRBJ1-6	TGCGCCAGCAGCCATTCGGATGGGCAGATGAGCTCCTATAATTCACCCCTCCACTTT	CASSHSDGQMSSYNSPLHF
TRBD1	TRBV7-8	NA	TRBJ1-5	TGTGCCAGCAGCACCAGGGGGCAAAGCAATCAGCCCCAGCATTTT	CASSTRGQSNQPQHF
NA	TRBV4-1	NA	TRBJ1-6	TGCGCCAGCAGCCATTCTGTCCGGAGCTCCTATAATTCACCCCTCCACTTT	CASSHSVRSSYNSPLHF
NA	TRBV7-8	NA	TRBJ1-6	TGTGCCAGCAGCTTAGCGCCCGGGGAGTGGAATTCACCCCTCCACTTT	CASSLAPGEWNSPLHF